The 28 T cell receptor beta chains reported below all come from one sample, sequenced in a study of early T cells in non-severe SARS-CoV-2 infection. TCRdb re-analysed the 5' RACE reads in MiXCR, keeping a single row per CDR3 protein. This sample yields more than 70,000 distinct CDR3 sequences, of which 9% to 15% are seen a single time; just over 6.5% belongs to the top ten. The sequenced material came from whole blood. The receptors derive from an adult who was a healthcare worker with PCR-confirmed SARS-CoV-2 infection or an uninfected control (not recorded which).

The sample holds many counts of this clonotype. The chain employs TRBV10-1 and TRBJ2-2; D possibly corresponds to TRBD1 (6 bases). Trimming cost V 6 bases and J 0 bases, with 14 bases left between them. The CDR3 consists of 16 residues. Germline lookup yields CDR1 WNHNN and CDR2 SYGVQD (reference sequence). The CDR3 bases are TGCGCCAGCAGCCTGATTCGGACAGCGAACACCGGGGAGCTGTTTTTT. Translated, it gives CASSLIRTANTGELFF.

This clonotype was detected a few times. The CDR3 loop is CSVDTGTQSSYNEQFF. CDR3 bases: TGCAGCGTTGATACCGGGACGCAGAGCTCCTACAATGAGCAGTTCTTC. The rearrangement links TRBV29-1 to TRBJ2-1, with D possibly called TRBD1 or TRBD2 (5 bases each). The CDR3 runs to 16 residues. The germline V gene has CDR1 SQVTM and CDR2 ANQGSEA. The V and J ends lost 3 bases and 0 bases respectively, with 15 bases between them.

The chain uses TRBV6-2 or TRBV6-3 and TRBJ2-4, with a weak D call TRBD1 (6 bases). The germline gives CDR1 MNHEY, CDR2 SVGEGT. The CDR3 length is 14 residues. With 6 bases removed from V and 4 bases from J, the gap between germline ends came to 13 bases. CDR3 nucleotide sequence: TGTGCCAGCAGCGGACAGATTGTAAAAAACATTCAGTACTTC. Its protein is CASSGQIVKNIQYF.

V usage is TRBV7-8 and J usage is TRBJ2-1; TRBD1 is a possible D gene (7 bases). Germline V gene data show CDR1 as SGHVS and CDR2 as FQNEAQ. The CDR3 is 17 amino acids. V lost 0 bases and J lost 2, with 14 bases in between. CDR3 residues: CASSLARQGGTYNEQFF. For the CDR3, the DNA is TGTGCCAGCAGCTTAGCGAGGCAGGGGGGAACCTACAATGAGCAGTTCTTC.

The chain links TRBV2 to TRBJ2-7; D may be TRBD1 (5 bases). The CDR3 is made up of 14 amino acids. V was trimmed by 2 bases and J by 4 bases, leaving 12 bases between them. Germline loops: CDR1 SNHLY, CDR2 FYNNEI. The DNA for the CDR3 is TGTGCCAGCAGTGAACAGGGAAGCAGGTACGAGCAGTACTTC. Translating it yields CASSEQGSRYEQYF. Filled out from reference TRBV2 and TRBJ2-7, the complete variable domain reads EPEVTQTPSHQVTQMGQEVILRCVPISNHLYFYWYRQILGQKVEFLVSFYNNEISEKSEIFDDQFSVERPDGSNFTLKIRSTKLEDSAMYFCASSEQGSRYEQYFGPGTRLTVT.

V usage is TRBV12-3 or TRBV12-4 and J usage is TRBJ2-7; the match to TRBD1 covers 8 bases. This CDR3 spans 17 amino acids. V dropped 5 bases and J dropped 2; count of bases not matched to a gene: 14. CDR3 nucleotide sequence: TGTGCCAGCAGTCTACGGGACAGGCCTACCGATACCTACGAGCAGTACTTC. This gives the protein CASSLRDRPTDTYEQYF.

CDR3 amino acids: CASSRGTSGSSTYEQYF. In DNA, the CDR3 is TGTGCCAGCAGCCGAGGGACTAGCGGGAGTAGTACCTACGAGCAGTACTTC. The chain uses TRBV6-5 and TRBJ2-7; 14 bases agree with TRBD2. After removal of 6 bases from V and 2 bases from J, the junction contained 9 bases not matched to a gene. This CDR3 region has 17 residues. The germline CDR1 and CDR2 sequences are MNHEY and SVGAGI.

This clonotype showed up just a few times. This chain joins TRBV6-2 or TRBV6-3 and TRBJ2-7, with 10 bases lining up with TRBD2. Germline values: CDR1 MNHEY, CDR2 SVGEGT. This CDR3 spans 16 amino acids. V lost 1 base and J lost 1; bases outside the gene matches: 4. The CDR3 is CASSYYWTSGSYEQYF. CDR3 bases: TGTGCCAGCAGTTACTATTGGACTAGCGGTTCCTACGAGCAGTACTTC.

This clonotype has a count of ten or more. The chain employs TRBV5-8 and TRBJ1-5, with 8 bases identical to TRBD1. V gave up 0 bases and J gave up 4 bases; unmatched junction bases: 3. CDR1 SGHTS and CDR2 YDEGEE come from the germline V gene. This CDR3 has 15 amino acids. The CDR3 DNA reads as TGTGCCAGCAGCTTGGAGGGGACAGGTAATCAGCCCCAGCATTTT. The encoded protein is CASSLEGTGNQPQHF.

This chain connects TRBV6-4 to TRBJ2-1; a possible D gene is TRBD2 (6 bases). Germline CDR1 MRHNA, CDR2 SNTAGT. The CDR3 is 14 residues long. V was shortened by 2 bases and J by 4 bases, with 9 bases between the two germline ends. The CDR3 region has the DNA TGTGCCAGCAGTGACGGCGGGGAATACAATGAGCAGTTCTTC. Translated, it gives CASSDGGEYNEQFF.

The chain is built from TRBV6-1 and TRBJ1-4; D is ambiguous. Trimming shortened V by 6 bases and J by 11 bases, and 19 bases separated the two germline ends. Germline V lookup: CDR1 MNHNS, CDR2 SASEGT. The CDR3 loop spans 14 amino acids. CDR3 bases: TGTGCCAGCAGAAGTCGGACTGATGGTGGGAAACTGTTTTTT. It codes for CASRSRTDGGKLFF.

This clonotype was seen only a few times. CDR3 sequence: CSVEDEGGIKGYTF. DNA of the CDR3: TGCAGCGTTGAAGATGAGGGAGGAATAAAAGGCTACACCTTC. The chain recombines TRBV29-1 with TRBJ1-2; no clear D gene. With 0 bases removed from V and 8 bases from J, the gap between germline ends came to 16 bases. The CDR3 extends over 14 amino acids. CDR1 and CDR2 (germline): SQVTM, ANQGSEA.

This clonotype was picked up many times. The chain has TRBV7-9 and TRBJ2-7; D is unresolved. The CDR3 covers 13 residues. Between the trimmed V and J ends, which lost 5 bases and 4 bases, there was a span of 12 bases. In germline, CDR1 is SEHNR, CDR2 FQNEAQ (reference sequence). Written as DNA, the CDR3 is TGTGCCAGCAGCCCAATTTCGGGTTACGAGCAGTACTTC. Protein sequence: CASSPISGYEQYF.

The chain uses TRBV29-1 and TRBJ2-3, with D unclear. Germline V lookup: CDR1 SQVTM, CDR2 ANQGSEA. V was shortened by 7 bases and J by 2 bases, with 7 bases between the two germline ends. The CDR3 sequence is 11 residues long. CDR3 protein: CSGQLTDTQYF. CDR3 coding DNA: TGCAGCGGTCAACTCACAGATACGCAGTATTTT.

The rearrangement links TRBV3-2 to TRBJ2-2. TRBV3-2 is described as a pseudogene. The CDR3 is made up of 17 amino acids. CDR3 bases: TGTGCCAGCAGCCGAGTTGGGGTTCGTTGGAACACCGGGGAGCTGTTTTTT. As protein: CASSRVGVRWNTGELFF.

In its sample, this clonotype was seen a few times. The chain joins TRBV20-1 to TRBJ2-1, with 10 bases identical to TRBD2. This CDR3 region has 15 residues. After removal of 0 bases from V and 7 bases from J, the junction contained 6 bases not matched to a gene. Germline V gene data show CDR1 as DFQATT and CDR2 as SNEGSKA (reference sequence). This CDR3 reads CSARDEREGRNEQFF. Written as DNA, the CDR3 is TGCAGTGCTAGAGATGAGCGGGAGGGCCGGAATGAGCAGTTCTTC.

This sequence joins TRBV29-1 and TRBJ2-5; maybe TRBD1 (6 bases). CDR3 length equals 14 residues. Germline CDR1 reads SQVTM; CDR2 reads ANQGSEA. Trimming removed 7 bases from V and 0 bases from J, with 15 bases in between. This chain's CDR3 is CSAAGQQYQETQYF. Written as DNA, the CDR3 is TGCAGCGCCGCCGGACAGCAGTACCAAGAGACCCAGTACTTC.

The rearrangement links TRBV18 to TRBJ2-7; possibly TRBD1 or TRBD2 for D (5 bases each). The CDR3 length is 15 residues. V was shortened by 5 bases and J by 4 bases, with 18 bases between the two germline ends. The V gene's germline CDR1 is KGHSH and CDR2 LQKENI. This CDR3 reads CASSETGGRGYEQYF. In DNA, the CDR3 is TGTGCCAGCTCAGAAACAGGTGGACGGGGATACGAGCAGTACTTC.

The rearrangement joins TRBV29-1 to TRBJ2-3; TRBD2 might be the D (5 bases). Germline values: CDR1 SQVTM, CDR2 ANQGSEA. The germline V and J ends were trimmed by 6 bases and 2 bases, with 9 bases remaining between them. This CDR3 is 12 amino acids long. CDR3 nucleotide sequence: TGCAGCGTCGGACTGGTCACAGATACGCAGTATTTT. Encoded protein: CSVGLVTDTQYF.

This clonotype was detected ten times or more. The rearrangement joins TRBV18 to TRBJ1-1, with TRBD1 as a possible D gene (5 bases). CDR3 length: 13 residues. Germline loops: CDR1 KGHSH, CDR2 LQKENI. V lost 3 bases and J 1 base, leaving 6 bases between the germline ends. CDR3: CASSPTANTEAFF. As DNA, the CDR3 is TGTGCCAGCTCACCGACAGCGAACACTGAAGCTTTCTTT. Complete variable domain (other parts from reference TRBV18 and TRBJ1-1): NAGVMQNPRHLVRRRGQEARLRCSPMKGHSHVYWYRQLPEEGLKFMVYLQKENIIDESGMPKERFSAEFPKEGPSILRIQQVVRGDSAAYFCASSPTANTEAFFGQGTRLTVV.

This clonotype was recorded at least ten times. The chain links TRBV6-5 to TRBJ2-2; 9 bases are a match to TRBD2. The ends lost 4 bases at V and 4 bases at J; junction bases unmatched: 4. The germline V gene has CDR1 MNHEY and CDR2 SVGAGI. The CDR3 extends over 15 amino acids. The CDR3 reads CASSLTSGSTGELFF. The CDR3 nucleotides read TGTGCCAGCAGTTTGACTAGCGGTTCCACCGGGGAGCTGTTTTTT.

The CDR3 is CASSSYVGNTEAFF. CDR3 DNA sequence: TGTGCCAGCAGCTCATACGTGGGAAACACTGAAGCTTTCTTT. The chain has TRBV7-2 and TRBJ1-1; D gene unclear. This CDR3 spans 14 amino acids. Germline V lookup: CDR1 SGHTA, CDR2 FQGNSA. Trimming left V 4 bases short and J 2 bases short, with 11 bases between.

This clonotype came up a few times. CDR3 amino acids: CASSIEGGSPRDEQFF. In DNA, the CDR3 is TGTGCCAGTAGTATAGAGGGGGGTAGCCCGCGGGACGAGCAGTTCTTC. This chain connects TRBV19 to TRBJ2-1; D might be TRBD2 (6 bases). V was trimmed by 0 bases and J by 10 bases, leaving 19 bases between them. CDR3 size: 16 residues. CDR1 and CDR2 from the germline V gene are LNHDA and SQIVND (reference sequence). The variable domain in full, completed from reference TRBV19 and TRBJ2-1, reads DGGITQSPKYLFRKEGQNVTLSCEQNLNHDAMYWYRQDPGQGLRLIYYSQIVNDFQKGDIAEGYSVSREKKESFPLTVTSAQKNPTAFYLCASSIEGGSPRDEQFFGPGTRLTVL.

The genes are TRBV7-8 and TRBJ2-2, with D maybe TRBD2 (6 bases). This CDR3 region has 17 residues. Trimming removed 2 bases from V and 3 bases from J, with 16 bases in between. The germline CDR1 and CDR2 sequences are SGHVS and FQNEAQ. CDR3 amino acids: CASSLPPPSADTGELFF. In DNA, the CDR3 is TGTGCCAGCAGCTTACCACCCCCTAGCGCGGACACCGGGGAGCTGTTTTTT.

The chain joins TRBV7-2 to TRBJ2-1, with 13 bases fitting TRBD2. CDR3 length: 17 amino acids. The V segment lost 7 bases and the J segment 0 bases; nucleotides outside the gene matches: 6. Germline CDR1 and CDR2: SGHTA and FQGNSA. The CDR3 DNA sequence: TGTGCCAGCATCACGCGGACTAGCGGGAGCTCCTACAATGAGCAGTTCTTC. Residues: CASITRTSGSSYNEQFF.

Only a few counts were recorded for this clonotype. The V call is TRBV20-1, the J call TRBJ2-5; D possibly corresponds to TRBD2 (6 bases). This CDR3 contains 13 residues. V was shortened by 3 bases and J by 5 bases, with 13 bases between the two germline ends. Germline values: CDR1 DFQATT, CDR2 SNEGSKA (reference sequence). The chain's CDR3 is CSASSIGGETQYF. The DNA of the CDR3 is TGCAGTGCTAGCAGCATTGGAGGGGAGACCCAGTACTTC.

The chain is built from TRBV3-1 and TRBJ1-2; D is unclear. Germline V gene data show CDR1 as LGHDT and CDR2 as YNNKEL (reference sequence). V lost 6 bases and J lost 6, with 20 bases in between. The CDR3 is 15 residues long. DNA of the CDR3: TGTGCCAGCAGTTACCGGGCCAGTGATCTCCATGGCTACACCTTC. Its protein is CASSYRASDLHGYTF.

This clonotype occurred a few times. The gene calls are TRBV6-5 and TRBJ2-3; D unresolved. CDR1 and CDR2 from the germline V gene are MNHEY and SVGAGI. The CDR3 has 16 amino acids. V lost 3 bases, J lost 2 bases, and 15 bases lay in between. CDR3 nucleotides: TGTGCCAGCAGTTATGCGTCCTCTATGAACACAGATACGCAGTATTTT. Protein product: CASSYASSMNTDTQYF.